This T cell receptor beta chain was profiled in a study of healthy donors' naive CD4 and CD8 T cells. Study as a whole: Three donor age groups were sampled: 20-25, 40-50 and 60-70 years; half female. Study-level points and caveats: A reported CD4+/CD8+ bias affected most V and J genes in naive cells. Chains were not paired, since alpha and beta were sequenced in bulk.

With respect to this clonotype: What it binds is unknown.

The germline gives CDR1 SGHDT, CDR2 YYEEEE. Trimming took 2 bases from V and 2 from J; bases not matched to a gene: 1. This CDR3 spans 14 amino acids. A linear amplification protocol produced the TCR libraries from around 0.55 ug of total RNA. TCRdb recomputed calls from the reads with MiXCR, one row per CDR3 protein. The repertoire holds about 180,000 distinct CDR3 sequences, with about 74% as singletons. CD4+CD8-CD45RO-CD45RA+ cells were naive CD4+; CD8+CD4-CD45RA+CD27bright cells were naive CD8+. The specimen was naive CD4+ and CD8+ T cells sorted from blood, pooled from several donors. This clonotype was sampled from a pool of human donors in good health; the sample pools cells from several healthy donors. V is TRBV5-6 and J is TRBJ2-1; 7 bases agree with TRBD1. CDR3 nucleotides: TGTGCCAGCAGCTTTGGACAGGCCTACAATGAGCAGTTCTTC. Its translation is CASSFGQAYNEQFF.